Each of the 13 T cell receptor beta chains below was sequenced from the same sample in a study of radiation and T cells in renal cell carcinoma (dated by TCRdb to 2019 to 2021). Receptors were amplified or captured by the immunoSEQ multiplex PCR assay. The table was pulled from immuneACCESS by TCRdb, which kept in-frame rearrangements only. Such tables lose some clones; where checked, under half of the loss comes from unresolved V genes, and the rest has no known cause. The sample includes 100,000 to 150,000 clones, with roughly 80% observed a single time. Of the sample, around 3% is held by the ten largest clones. The time point label, read with the paper, signifies: baseline pretreatment blood. The sample's treatment or condition, from its label and the paper: 15 Gy SBRT to primary tumor, nephrectomy 4 weeks later. Sequences were derived from blood, sampled from a patient whose treatment included radiotherapy and nephrectomy. The receptors originated from a woman in her sixties or seventies with renal cell carcinoma.

On this clone itself: The sample has other DNA sequences that encode this CDR3 too. V and J are TRBV7-6 and TRBJ1-1; D is unclear. The germline V and J ends were trimmed by 1 base and 0 bases, with 3 bases remaining between them. The germline CDR1 and CDR2 sequences are SGHVS and FNYEAQ. This CDR3 has 13 residues. The DNA for the CDR3 is TGTGCCAGCAGCTTAGATTTGAACACTGAAGCTTTCTTT. Translated: CASSLDLNTEAFF.

The sample holds one count of this clone. The V gene is TRBV4-3, the J gene TRBJ2-2, with no clear D. V lost 0 bases, J lost 3 bases, and 11 bases lay in between. The CDR3 has 16 residues. CDR1 is LGHNA, CDR2 YSLEER, per germline. In nucleotides, the CDR3 is TGCGCCAGCAGCCAAGATCTTCCTGGGGACACCGGGGAGCTGTTTTTT. Translation: CASSQDLPGDTGELFF.

V usage is TRBV6-1 and J usage is TRBJ1-2; 7 bases agree with TRBD1. CDR1 is MNHNS and CDR2 is SASEGT in the germline V gene. This CDR3 has 16 residues. V shed 0 bases and J 5 bases; nucleotides not matched to a gene: 9. The DNA of the CDR3 is TGTGCCAGCAGTGAAGCTTGGTTTCAGGGGGGGTATGGCTACACCTTC. Protein: CASSEAWFQGGYGYTF.

The chain uses TRBV15 and TRBJ2-3; TRBD2 is a possible D gene (6 bases). The CDR3 sequence is 15 residues long. Trimming left V 0 bases short and J 2 bases short, with 9 bases between. The germline gives CDR1 LNHNV, CDR2 YYDKDF (reference sequence). The CDR3 DNA follows: TGTGCCACCAGCAGAGAGGGGGGTTTCACAGATACGCAGTATTTT. Its protein is CATSREGGFTDTQYF. The variable domain in full, with the rest retrieved from reference TRBV15 and TRBJ2-3, is DAMVIQNPRYQVTQFGKPVTLSCSQTLNHNVMYWYQQKSSQAPKLLFHYYDKDFNNEADTPDNFQSRRPNTSFCFLDIRSPGLGDTAMYLCATSREGGFTDTQYFGPGTRLTVL.

The rearrangement uses TRBV4-1 and TRBJ2-7; D is unclear. Germline assignment: CDR1 MGHRA and CDR2 YSYEKL. V gave up 1 base and J gave up 1 base, with 11 bases separating them. The CDR3 totals 15 residues. The CDR3 here is CASSQGRLPSYEQYF. The CDR3 DNA reads as TGCGCCAGCAGCCAAGGTCGGCTTCCTTCCTACGAGCAGTACTTC.

The chain employs TRBV5-4 and TRBJ1-1; D unclear. V was trimmed by 2 bases and J by 3 bases, leaving 11 bases between them. The CDR3 loop spans 14 amino acids. Germline V gene lookup returns CDR1 SGHNT and CDR2 YYREEE (reference sequence). CDR3 bases: TGTGCCAGCAGCTTTGGGGAACGTCACACTGAAGCTTTCTTT. This gives the protein CASSFGERHTEAFF.

The sample holds one count of this clone. The rearrangement joins TRBV6-5 to TRBJ1-2, with 7 bases identical to TRBD1. CDR3 length: 14 residues. The germline gives CDR1 MNHEY, CDR2 SVGAGI. The V segment lost 5 bases and the J segment 6 bases; nucleotides outside the gene matches: 9. The CDR3 here is CASSRTGQGDGYTF. The CDR3 region has the DNA TGTGCCAGCAGTCGGACAGGCCAAGGAGATGGCTACACCTTC.

J is TRBJ1-5 and V is TRBV7-2; possible D gene TRBD1, 5 bases. The ends were cut back, 5 bases at V and 1 base at J, with 15 bases in the middle. There are 16 residues in the CDR3. Germline assignment: CDR1 SGHTA and CDR2 FQGNSA. Here the CDR3 reads CASSPGGGRSNQPQHF. CDR3 sequence (DNA): TGTGCCAGCAGCCCAGGTGGGGGACGGAGCAATCAGCCCCAGCATTTT.

This rearrangement joins TRBV5-8 to TRBJ1-1; 8 bases match TRBD1. Germline V gene sequence: CDR1 SGHTS, CDR2 YDEGEE. The V segment lost 2 bases and the J segment 1 base; nucleotides outside the gene matches: 19. The CDR3 length is 20 residues. CDR3 protein: CASSFDIPWGQARPNTEAFF. The DNA for the CDR3 is TGTGCCAGCAGCTTTGACATCCCCTGGGGACAGGCCAGACCGAACACTGAAGCTTTCTTT.

CDR3 nucleotides: TGTGCCAGCAGCGTAGTGGGTAGTAACACCGGGGAGCTGTTTTTT. This codes for CASSVVGSNTGELFF. This rearrangement joins TRBV9 to TRBJ2-2, with D unclear. Germline values: CDR1 SGDLS, CDR2 YYNGEE. Trimming stripped 0 bases from V and 2 bases from J, with 8 bases between. This CDR3 has 15 residues.

This clone has only a few counts. The chain carries TRBV28 and TRBJ1-1; D unresolved. Germline CDR1 is MDHEN and CDR2 is SYDVKM. Trimming took off 5 bases at V and 5 bases at J, with 12 bases between the two ends. This CDR3 has 13 residues. CDR3 sequence: CASSPGRETEAFF. Written as DNA, the CDR3 is TGTGCCAGCAGTCCAGGACGGGAAACTGAAGCTTTCTTT. The complete variable domain, with remaining parts taken from reference TRBV28 and TRBJ1-1, reads DVKVTQSSRYLVKRTGEKVFLECVQDMDHENMFWYRQDPGLGLRLIYFSYDVKMKEKGDIPEGYSVSREKKERFSLILESASTNQTSMYLCASSPGRETEAFFGQGTRLTVV.

This clone was seen only once. The CDR3 nucleotides read TGTGCCAGCACGTCGCGGGGTGCTGGGGCCAACGTCCTGACTTTC. It specifies CASTSRGAGANVLTF. The chain carries TRBV19 and TRBJ2-6; TRBD2 is a possible D gene (6 bases). CDR3 length equals 15 residues. Germline assignment: CDR1 LNHDA and CDR2 SQIVND (reference sequence). The V and J ends lost 9 bases and 2 bases respectively, with 14 bases between them.

The chain employs TRBV6-5 and TRBJ2-3, with a weak D call TRBD1 (6 bases). The CDR3 consists of 12 residues. Germline V gene data show CDR1 as MNHEY and CDR2 as SVGAGI. V lost 4 bases, J lost 6 bases, and 8 bases lay in between. This CDR3 is CASSFTGDTQYF. CDR3 sequence (DNA): TGTGCCAGCAGTTTCACAGGGGATACGCAGTATTTT.